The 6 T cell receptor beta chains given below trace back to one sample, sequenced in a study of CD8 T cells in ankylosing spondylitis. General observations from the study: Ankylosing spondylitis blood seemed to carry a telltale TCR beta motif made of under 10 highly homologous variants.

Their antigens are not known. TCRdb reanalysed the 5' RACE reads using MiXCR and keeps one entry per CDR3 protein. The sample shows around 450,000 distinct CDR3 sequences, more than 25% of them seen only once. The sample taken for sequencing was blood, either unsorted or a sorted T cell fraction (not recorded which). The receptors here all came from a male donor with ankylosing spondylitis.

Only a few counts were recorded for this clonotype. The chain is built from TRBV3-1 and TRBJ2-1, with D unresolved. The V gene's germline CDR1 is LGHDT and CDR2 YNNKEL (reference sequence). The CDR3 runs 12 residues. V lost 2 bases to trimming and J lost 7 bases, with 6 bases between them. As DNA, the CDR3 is TGTGCCAGCAGCCAACGGTGGAATGAGCAGTTCTTC. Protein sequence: CASSQRWNEQFF.

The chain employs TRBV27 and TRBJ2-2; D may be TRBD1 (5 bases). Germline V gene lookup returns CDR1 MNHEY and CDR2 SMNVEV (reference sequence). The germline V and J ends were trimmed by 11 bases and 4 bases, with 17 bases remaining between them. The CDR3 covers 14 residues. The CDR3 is CAVRMGPGTGELFF. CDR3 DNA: TGTGCCGTCCGGATGGGGCCTGGCACCGGGGAGCTGTTTTTT.

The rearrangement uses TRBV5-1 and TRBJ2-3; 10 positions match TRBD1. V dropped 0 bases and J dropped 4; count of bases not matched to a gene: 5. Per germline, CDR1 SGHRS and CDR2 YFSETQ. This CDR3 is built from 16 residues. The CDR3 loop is CASSLAGTGDADTQYF. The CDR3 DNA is TGCGCCAGCAGCTTGGCCGGGACAGGGGACGCAGATACGCAGTATTTT.

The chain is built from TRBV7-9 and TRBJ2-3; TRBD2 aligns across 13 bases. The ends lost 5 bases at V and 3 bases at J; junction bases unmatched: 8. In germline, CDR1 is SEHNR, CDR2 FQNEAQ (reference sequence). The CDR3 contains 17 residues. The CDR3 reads CASSVPPGLAGTDTQYF. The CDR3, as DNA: TGTGCCAGCAGCGTCCCGCCGGGACTAGCGGGGACAGATACGCAGTATTTT.

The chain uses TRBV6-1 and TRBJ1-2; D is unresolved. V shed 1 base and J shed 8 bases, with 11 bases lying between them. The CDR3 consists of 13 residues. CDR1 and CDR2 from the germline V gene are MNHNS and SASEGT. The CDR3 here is CASSEVGSGGYTF. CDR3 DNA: TGTGCCAGCAGTGAAGTGGGGTCAGGAGGCTACACCTTC.

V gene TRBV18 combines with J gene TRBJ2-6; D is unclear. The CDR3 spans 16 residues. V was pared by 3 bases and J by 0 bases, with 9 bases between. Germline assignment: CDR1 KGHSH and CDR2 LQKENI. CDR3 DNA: TGTGCCAGCTCACCCCTCGGTCCCTCTGGGGCCAACGTCCTGACTTTC. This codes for CASSPLGPSGANVLTF.